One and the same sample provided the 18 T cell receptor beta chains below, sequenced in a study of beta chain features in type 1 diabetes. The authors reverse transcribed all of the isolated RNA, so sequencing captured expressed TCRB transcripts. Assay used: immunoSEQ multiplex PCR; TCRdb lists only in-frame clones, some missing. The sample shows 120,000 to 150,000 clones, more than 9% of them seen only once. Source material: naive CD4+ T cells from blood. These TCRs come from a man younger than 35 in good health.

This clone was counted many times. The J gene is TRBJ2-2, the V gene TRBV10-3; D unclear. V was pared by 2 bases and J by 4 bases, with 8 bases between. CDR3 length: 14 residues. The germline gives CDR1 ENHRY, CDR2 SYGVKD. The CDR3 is CAISEGQLTGELFF. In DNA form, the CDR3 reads TGTGCCATCAGTGAGGGGCAGCTCACCGGGGAGCTGTTTTTT.

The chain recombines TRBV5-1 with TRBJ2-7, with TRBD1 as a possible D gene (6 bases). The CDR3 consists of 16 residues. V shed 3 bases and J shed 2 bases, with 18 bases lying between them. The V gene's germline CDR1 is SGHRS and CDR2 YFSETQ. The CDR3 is CASSSKDRIPPYEQYF. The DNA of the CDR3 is TGCGCCAGCAGCTCCAAGGACAGAATACCCCCCTACGAGCAGTACTTC.

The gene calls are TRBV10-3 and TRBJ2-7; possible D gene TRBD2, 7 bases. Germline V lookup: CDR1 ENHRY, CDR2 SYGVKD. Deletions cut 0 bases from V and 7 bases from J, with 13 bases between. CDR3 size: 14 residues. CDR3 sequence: CAISESWGGAEQYF. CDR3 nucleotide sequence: TGTGCCATCAGTGAGTCCTGGGGGGGCGCAGAGCAGTACTTC.

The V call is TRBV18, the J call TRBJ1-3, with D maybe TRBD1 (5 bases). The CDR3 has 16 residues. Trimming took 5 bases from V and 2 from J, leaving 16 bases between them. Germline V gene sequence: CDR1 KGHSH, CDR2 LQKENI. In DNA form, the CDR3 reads TGTGCCAGCTCATCACGGGAGGGGTTCCCTGGAAACACCATATATTTT. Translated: CASSSREGFPGNTIYF.

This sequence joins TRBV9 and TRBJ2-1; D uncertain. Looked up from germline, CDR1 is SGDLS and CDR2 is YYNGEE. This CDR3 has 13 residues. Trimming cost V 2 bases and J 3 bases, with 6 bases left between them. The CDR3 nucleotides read TGTGCCAGCAGCGTTTCAGTCTACAATGAGCAGTTCTTC. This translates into CASSVSVYNEQFF.

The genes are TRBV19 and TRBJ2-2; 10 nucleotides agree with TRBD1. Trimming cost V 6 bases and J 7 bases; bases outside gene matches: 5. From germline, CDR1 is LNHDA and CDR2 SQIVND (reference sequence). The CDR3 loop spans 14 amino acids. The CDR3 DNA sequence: TGTGCCAGTAGGGGGGACAGGGGTTACGGGGAGCTGTTTTTT. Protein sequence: CASRGDRGYGELFF. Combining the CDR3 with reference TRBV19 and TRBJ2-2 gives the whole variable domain DGGITQSPKYLFRKEGQNVTLSCEQNLNHDAMYWYRQDPGQGLRLIYYSQIVNDFQKGDIAEGYSVSREKKESFPLTVTSAQKNPTAFYLCASRGDRGYGELFFGEGSRLTVL.

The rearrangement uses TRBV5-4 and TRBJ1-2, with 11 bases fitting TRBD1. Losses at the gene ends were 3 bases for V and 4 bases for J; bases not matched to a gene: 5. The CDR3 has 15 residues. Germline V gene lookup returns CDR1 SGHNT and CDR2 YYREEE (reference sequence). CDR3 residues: CASSYGQGATYGYTF. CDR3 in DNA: TGTGCCAGCAGCTATGGACAGGGGGCCACCTATGGCTACACCTTC.

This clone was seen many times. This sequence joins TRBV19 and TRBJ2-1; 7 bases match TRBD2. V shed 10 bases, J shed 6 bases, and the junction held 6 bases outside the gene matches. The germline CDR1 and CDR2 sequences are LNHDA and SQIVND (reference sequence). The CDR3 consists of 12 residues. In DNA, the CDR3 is TGTGCCACCACTCCGGGGGGCAATGAGCAGTTCTTC. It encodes CATTPGGNEQFF.

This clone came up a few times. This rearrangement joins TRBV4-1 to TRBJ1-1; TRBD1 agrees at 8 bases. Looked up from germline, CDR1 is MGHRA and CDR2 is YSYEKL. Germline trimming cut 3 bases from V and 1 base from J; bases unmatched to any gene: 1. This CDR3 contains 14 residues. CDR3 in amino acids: CASSHDRGNTEAFF. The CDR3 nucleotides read TGCGCCAGCAGCCATGACAGGGGGAACACTGAAGCTTTCTTT.

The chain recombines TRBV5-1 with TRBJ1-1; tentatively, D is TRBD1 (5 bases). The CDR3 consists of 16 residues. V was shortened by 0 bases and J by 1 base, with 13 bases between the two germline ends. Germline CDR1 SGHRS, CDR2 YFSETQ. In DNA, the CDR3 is TGCGCCAGCAGCTTGGCCCCAGGGTCGGCGAACACTGAAGCTTTCTTT. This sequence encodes CASSLAPGSANTEAFF.

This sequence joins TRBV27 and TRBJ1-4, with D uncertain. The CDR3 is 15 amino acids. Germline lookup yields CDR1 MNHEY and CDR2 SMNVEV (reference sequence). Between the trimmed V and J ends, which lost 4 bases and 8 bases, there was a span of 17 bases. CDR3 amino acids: CASSWKGGSREKLFF. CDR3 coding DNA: TGTGCCAGCAGTTGGAAGGGAGGGTCGAGAGAAAAACTGTTTTTT.

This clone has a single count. The CDR3 reads CASTTRTSGDNEQFF. As DNA, the CDR3 is TGTGCCAGCACAACCCGGACTAGCGGGGACAATGAGCAGTTCTTC. The chain links TRBV6-6 to TRBJ2-1; 12 positions match TRBD2. CDR3 length: 15 residues. From germline, CDR1 is MNHNY and CDR2 SVGAGI (reference sequence). V dropped 7 bases and J dropped 5; count of bases not matched to a gene: 6.

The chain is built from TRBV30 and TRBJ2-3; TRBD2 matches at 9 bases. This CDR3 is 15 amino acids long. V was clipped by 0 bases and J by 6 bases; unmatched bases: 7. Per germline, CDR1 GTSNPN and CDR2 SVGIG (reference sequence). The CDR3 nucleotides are TGTGCCTGGAGTGTCGGCGGGGGGGCATCTGATACGCAGTATTTT. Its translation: CAWSVGGGASDTQYF.

CDR3 protein: CASSLGADTQYF. DNA for the CDR3: TGCGCCAGCAGCTTGGGCGCAGATACGCAGTATTTT. This sequence joins TRBV5-1 and TRBJ2-3; unclear D gene. This CDR3 has 12 amino acids. CDR1 and CDR2 (germline): SGHRS, YFSETQ. The V end was cut by 0 bases, the J end by 4 bases, with 3 bases between.

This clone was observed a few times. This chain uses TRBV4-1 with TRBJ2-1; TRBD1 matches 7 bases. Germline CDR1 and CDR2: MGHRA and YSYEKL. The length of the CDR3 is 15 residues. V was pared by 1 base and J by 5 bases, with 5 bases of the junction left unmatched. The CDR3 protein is CASSQADRDHNEQFF. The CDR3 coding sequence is TGCGCCAGCAGCCAAGCCGACAGGGACCACAATGAGCAGTTCTTC.

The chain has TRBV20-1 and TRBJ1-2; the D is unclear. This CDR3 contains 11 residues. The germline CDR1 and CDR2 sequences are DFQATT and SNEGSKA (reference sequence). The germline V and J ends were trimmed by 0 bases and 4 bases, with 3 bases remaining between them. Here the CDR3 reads CSARDGYGYTF. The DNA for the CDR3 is TGCAGTGCTAGAGACGGCTATGGCTACACCTTC.

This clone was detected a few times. The DNA of the CDR3 is TGTGCCAGCAGTTTGGGGGGTCTCTCCTACGAGCAGTACTTC. Translation gives CASSLGGLSYEQYF. The chain couples TRBV28 to TRBJ2-7; D perhaps matches TRBD2 (6 bases). V dropped 3 bases and J dropped 0 bases, with 9 bases sitting between them. The germline V gene encodes CDR1 MDHEN and CDR2 SYDVKM. The CDR3 runs to 14 residues.

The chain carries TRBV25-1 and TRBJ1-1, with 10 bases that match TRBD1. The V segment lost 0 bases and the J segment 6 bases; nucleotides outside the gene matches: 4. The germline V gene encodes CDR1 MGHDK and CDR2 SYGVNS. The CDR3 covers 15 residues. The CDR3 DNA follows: TGTGCCAGCAGTGAATACGGGACAGGGGTTTCTGAAGCTTTCTTT. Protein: CASSEYGTGVSEAFF. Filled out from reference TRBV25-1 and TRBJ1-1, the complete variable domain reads EADIYQTPRYLVIGTGKKITLECSQTMGHDKMYWYQQDPGMELHLIHYSYGVNSTEKGDLSSESTVSRIRTEHFPLTLESARPSHTSQYLCASSEYGTGVSEAFFGQGTRLTVV.